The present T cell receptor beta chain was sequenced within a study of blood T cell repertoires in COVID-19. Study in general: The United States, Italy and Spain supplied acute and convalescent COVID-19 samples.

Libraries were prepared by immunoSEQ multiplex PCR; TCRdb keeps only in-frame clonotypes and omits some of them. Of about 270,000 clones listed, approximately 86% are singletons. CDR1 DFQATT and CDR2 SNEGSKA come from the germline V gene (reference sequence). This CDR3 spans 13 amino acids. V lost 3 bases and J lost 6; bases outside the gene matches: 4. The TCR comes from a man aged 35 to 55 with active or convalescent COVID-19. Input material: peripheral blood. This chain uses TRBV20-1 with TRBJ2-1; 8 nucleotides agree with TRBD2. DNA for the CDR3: TGCAGTGCTAGTCTAGCGGGCCTCAATGAGCAGTTCTTC. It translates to CSASLAGLNEQFF.